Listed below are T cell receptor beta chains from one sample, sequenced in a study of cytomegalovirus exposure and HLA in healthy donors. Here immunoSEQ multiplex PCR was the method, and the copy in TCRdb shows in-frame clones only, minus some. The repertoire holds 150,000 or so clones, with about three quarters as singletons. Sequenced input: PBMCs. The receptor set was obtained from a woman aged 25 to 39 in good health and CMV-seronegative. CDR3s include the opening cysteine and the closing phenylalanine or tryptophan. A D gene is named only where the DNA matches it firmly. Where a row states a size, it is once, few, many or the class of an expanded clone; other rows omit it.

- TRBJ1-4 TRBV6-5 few CASSYSYRATNEKLFF TGTGCCAGCAGTTACTCTTACAGGGCAACTAATGAAAAACTGTTTTTT
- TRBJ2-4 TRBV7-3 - CASSTWRGSGAKNIQYF TGTGCCAGCAGCACCTGGAGGGGTAGTGGGGCCAAAAACATTCAGTACTTC
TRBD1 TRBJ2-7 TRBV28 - CASSFRGTGASWEQYF TGTGCCAGCAGTTTTCGTGGGACAGGGGCCTCATGGGAGCAGTACTTC
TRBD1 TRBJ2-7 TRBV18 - CASSLQGDNWYF TGTGCCAGCTCACTACAGGGGGATAATTGGTACTTC
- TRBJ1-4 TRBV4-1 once CASSEKTAATNEKLFF TGCGCCAGCAGCGAAAAGACAGCCGCAACTAATGAAAAACTGTTTTTT
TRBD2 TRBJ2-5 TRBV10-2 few CASRASGGETQYF TGCGCCAGCAGGGCTAGCGGGGGGGAGACCCAGTACTTC
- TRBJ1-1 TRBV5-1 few CASSSDGGEAFF TGCGCCAGCAGCTCTGACGGGGGTGAAGCTTTCTTT
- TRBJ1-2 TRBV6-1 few CASSERLGSNYGYTF TGTGCCAGCAGTGAGAGGTTGGGTTCTAACTATGGCTACACCTTC
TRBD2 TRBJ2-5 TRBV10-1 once CASTVLAGGAQETQYF TGCGCCAGCACCGTACTAGCGGGGGGTGCCCAAGAGACCCAGTACTTC
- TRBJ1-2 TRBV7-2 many CASSLVADDYGYTF TGTGCCAGCAGCTTAGTGGCAGATGATTATGGCTACACCTTC
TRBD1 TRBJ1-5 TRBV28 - CASRDDRARNQPQHF TGTGCCAGCAGAGACGACAGGGCAAGGAATCAGCCCCAGCATTTT
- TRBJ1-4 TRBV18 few CASSPPGTEGTKLFF TGTGCCAGCTCACCCCCCGGGACCGAAGGGACTAAACTGTTTTTT
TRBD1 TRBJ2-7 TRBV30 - CAWGQGVTYEQYF TGTGCCTGGGGACAGGGGGTGACCTACGAGCAGTACTTC
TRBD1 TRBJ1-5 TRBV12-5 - CASGTRDRGGMQPQHF TGTGCTAGTGGTACCAGGGACAGGGGAGGGATGCAGCCCCAGCATTTT
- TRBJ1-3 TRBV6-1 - CASSESTGTGNTIYF TGTGCCAGCAGTGAAAGTACAGGGACTGGAAACACCATATATTTT
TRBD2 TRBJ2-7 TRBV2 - CASSEGAGGPSEQYF TGTGCCAGCAGTGAAGGTGCGGGGGGGCCGTCCGAGCAGTACTTC
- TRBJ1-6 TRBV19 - CASSIPSRGDSPLHF TGTGCCAGTAGTATCCCCAGCAGGGGCGATTCACCCCTCCACTTT
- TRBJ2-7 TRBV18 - CASSPMAGAIYEQYF TGTGCCAGCTCACCGATGGCGGGGGCGATTTACGAGCAGTACTTC